Shown below are 26 T cell receptor beta chains from a single sample sequenced in a study of OX40 agonist ivuxolimab in advanced cancers. Method: immunoSEQ multiplex PCR; TCRdb's copy keeps in-frame clones and lacks some. The sample shows 35,000 to 45,000 clones, about four fifths of them seen only once. Here the sequenced sample was CD4+ or CD8+ T cells sorted from blood, taken in a trial of the OX40 agonist ivuxolimab. These receptors were obtained from an adult with an advanced solid tumor such as melanoma, head and neck, liver or kidney cancer.

This clone is a singleton in its sample. The rearrangement links TRBV5-1 to TRBJ2-7; 10 bases match TRBD1. The length of the CDR3 is 14 residues. The V segment lost 4 bases and the J segment 4 bases; nucleotides outside the gene matches: 5. CDR1 and CDR2 from the germline V gene are SGHRS and YFSETQ. CDR3 region: CASSIGDRGYEQYF. For the CDR3, the DNA is TGCGCCAGCAGCATAGGGGACAGGGGTTACGAGCAGTACTTC. The complete variable domain, with remaining parts taken from reference TRBV5-1 and TRBJ2-7, reads KAGVTQTPRYLIKTRGQQVTLSCSPISGHRSVSWYQQTPGQGLQFLFEYFSETQRNKGNFPGRFSGRQFSNSRSEMNVSTLELGDSALYLCASSIGDRGYEQYFGPGTRLTVT.

Within the sample, this clone is medium-sized (0.01 to 0.1%). J is TRBJ1-5 and V is TRBV4-1, with 7 bases identical to TRBD1. CDR1 MGHRA and CDR2 YSYEKL come from the germline V gene. The CDR3 is 16 amino acids. The ends lost 4 bases at V and 0 bases at J; junction bases unmatched: 6. CDR3 in amino acids: CASSLWTGRSNQPQHF. The CDR3, as DNA: TGCGCCAGCAGCCTCTGGACAGGACGTAGCAATCAGCCCCAGCATTTT.

This clone came up once. This chain links TRBV10-3 with TRBJ1-1; tentative D call: TRBD1 (6 bases). This CDR3 spans 13 amino acids. Germline-derived CDR1 and CDR2 are ENHRY and SYGVKD. The germline V and J ends were trimmed by 6 bases and 0 bases, with 8 bases remaining between them. The CDR3 protein is CAISGQMNTEAFF. The CDR3 DNA follows: TGTGCCATCAGCGGACAGATGAACACTGAAGCTTTCTTT.

This sequence joins TRBV7-9 and TRBJ1-5; D unclear. Germline CDR1 and CDR2: SEHNR and FQNEAQ (reference sequence). This CDR3 contains 13 residues. Trimming cost V 5 bases and J 4 bases, with 9 bases left between them. CDR3 loop: CASSRRDNQPQHF. In DNA, the CDR3 is TGTGCCAGCAGCCGTCGGGATAATCAGCCCCAGCATTTT.

The chain links TRBV18 to TRBJ2-7; D gene unclear. CDR3 size: 11 residues. CDR1 and CDR2 from the germline V gene are KGHSH and LQKENI. V was pared by 5 bases and J by 0 bases, with 2 bases between. CDR3 loop: CASSSSYEQYF. The CDR3 coding sequence is TGTGCCAGCTCATCCTCCTACGAGCAGTACTTC.

The chain carries TRBV9 and TRBJ2-2; D is possibly TRBD1 or TRBD2 (6 bases each). V lost 0 bases to trimming and J lost 4 bases, with 10 bases between them. Germline CDR1 is SGDLS and CDR2 is YYNGEE. The CDR3 spans 15 residues. CDR3 coding DNA: TGTGCCAGCAGCGTAGTTGGGGGGCCCACCGGGGAGCTGTTTTTT. It translates to CASSVVGGPTGELFF.

The chain is built from TRBV14 and TRBJ2-1, with unresolved D. CDR3 length: 12 amino acids. The germline gives CDR1 SGHDN, CDR2 FVKESK. Deletions cut 1 base from V and 10 bases from J, with 8 bases between. CDR3 nucleotide sequence: TGTGCCAGCAGCCAAGTGTGGGGAGAGCAGTTCTTC. Its translation is CASSQVWGEQFF.

The chain has TRBV27 and TRBJ2-1, with D possibly being TRBD1 (6 bases). Germline V gene data show CDR1 as MNHEY and CDR2 as SMNVEV (reference sequence). The CDR3 contains 16 residues. The V end lost 2 bases, the J end lost 8 bases, and 19 bases lay between the germline ends. CDR3 residues: CASSLGTRTVSHEQFF. DNA of the CDR3: TGTGCCAGCAGTTTAGGGACAAGGACAGTTTCGCATGAGCAGTTCTTC.

Only one count was recorded for this clone. V gene TRBV6-5 combines with J gene TRBJ2-3; D unresolved. There are 12 residues in the CDR3. Germline V gives CDR1 MNHEY, CDR2 SVGAGI. Trimming pared 8 bases from V and 0 bases from J, leaving 6 bases between. The CDR3: CASRSSTDTQYF. In nucleotides, the CDR3 is TGTGCCAGCCGGTCCAGCACAGATACGCAGTATTTT.

The gene calls are TRBV28 and TRBJ2-2; D is uncertain. The V gene lost 3 bases and the J gene lost 5 bases, with 13 bases spanning the gap. The CDR3 spans 15 residues. CDR1 is MDHEN and CDR2 is SYDVKM in the germline V gene. The chain's CDR3 is CASSFSQVSTGELFF. The CDR3 nucleotides are TGTGCCAGCAGTTTTAGCCAGGTATCGACCGGGGAGCTGTTTTTT.

V usage is TRBV5-1 and J usage is TRBJ2-3, with no clear D. The germline V gene encodes CDR1 SGHRS and CDR2 YFSETQ. V gave up 1 base and J gave up 0 bases, with 9 bases separating them. This CDR3 has 15 amino acids. The CDR3 DNA follows: TGCGCCAGCAGCTTGTCTTCCGTTAGCACAGATACGCAGTATTTT. Residues: CASSLSSVSTDTQYF. The variable domain in full, with the rest retrieved from reference TRBV5-1 and TRBJ2-3, is KAGVTQTPRYLIKTRGQQVTLSCSPISGHRSVSWYQQTPGQGLQFLFEYFSETQRNKGNFPGRFSGRQFSNSRSEMNVSTLELGDSALYLCASSLSSVSTDTQYFGPGTRLTVL.

The genes are TRBV27 and TRBJ2-7, with 12 bases that match TRBD2. The trim removed 2 bases at V and 6 bases at J, leaving 11 bases unmatched. CDR3 length equals 17 residues. The V gene's germline CDR1 is MNHEY and CDR2 SMNVEV (reference sequence). The CDR3, as DNA: TGTGCCAGCAGTTTACCCGCACTAGCGGGAGGCCCCAGCGAGCAGTACTTC. Translating gives CASSLPALAGGPSEQYF.

This clone was counted a single time. This sequence joins TRBV14 and TRBJ2-7; 8 bases are shared with TRBD2. The length of the CDR3 is 14 residues. The germline V gene has CDR1 SGHDN and CDR2 FVKESK. The ends lost 8 bases at V and 7 bases at J; junction bases unmatched: 13. This CDR3 reads CASRRSGGLGEQYF. Written as DNA, the CDR3 is TGTGCCAGCCGCAGGTCGGGAGGGCTAGGGGAGCAGTACTTC.

The gene calls are TRBV7-3 and TRBJ1-6; the match to TRBD1 covers 7 bases. CDR1 is SGHTA and CDR2 is FQGTGA in the germline V gene. With 5 bases clipped from V and 8 bases from J, the junction kept 12 bases outside the gene matches. The CDR3 has 16 amino acids. The CDR3 DNA follows: TGTGCCAGCAGCCAACACTTCAGGGGGACGGATTCACCCCTCCACTTT. Its protein product is CASSQHFRGTDSPLHF. The entire variable domain, with the rest obtained from reference TRBV7-3 and TRBJ1-6, is as follows: GAGVSQTPSNKVTEKGKYVELRCDPISGHTALYWYRQSLGQGPEFLIYFQGTGAADDSGLPNDRFFAVRPEGSVSTLKIQRTERGDSAVYLCASSQHFRGTDSPLHFGNGTRLTVT.

The J gene is TRBJ2-1, the V gene TRBV5-6; D uncertain. The CDR3 sequence is 14 residues long. With 4 bases removed from V and 6 bases from J, the gap between germline ends came to 14 bases. The germline CDR1 and CDR2 sequences are SGHDT and YYEEEE. The CDR3 here is CASSLGRSGNEQFF. In nucleotides, the CDR3 is TGTGCCAGCAGCCTTGGACGGTCTGGCAATGAGCAGTTCTTC.

The chain carries TRBV6-6 and TRBJ2-2; maybe TRBD1 (7 bases). The V gene's germline CDR1 is MNHNY and CDR2 SVGAGI (reference sequence). This CDR3 has 16 residues. V gave up 6 bases and J gave up 0 bases, with 14 bases separating them. The CDR3 sequence: CASRKRGTANTGELFF. The CDR3 region has the DNA TGTGCCAGCAGGAAACGGGGGACAGCGAACACCGGGGAGCTGTTTTTT.

The chain links TRBV29-1 to TRBJ2-1, with D perhaps given as TRBD1 or TRBD2 (5 bases each). The CDR3 consists of 13 residues. Deletions cut 7 bases from V and 4 bases from J, with 14 bases between. Germline CDR1 and CDR2: SQVTM and ANQGSEA. The CDR3 DNA is TGCAGCGGCGACCGGGACGAGTACAATGAGCAGTTCTTC. Translated, it gives CSGDRDEYNEQFF.

Notes on this clone: Its ends do not fully match the called genes, so a read error is possible. The V call is TRBV28, the J call TRBJ2-7; 7 nucleotides match TRBD1. The CDR3 consists of 14 residues. Per the germline V gene, CDR1 is MDHEN and CDR2 is SYDVKM. The CDR3 reads CASSLIEVGRGLHF. CDR3 nucleotides: TGTGCCAGCAGTTTGATAGAGGTTGGCAGGGGGTTACACTTC.

J is TRBJ2-7 and V is TRBV7-9; TRBD1 or TRBD2 may be the D gene (5 bases each). CDR1 and CDR2 from the germline V gene are SEHNR and FQNEAQ (reference sequence). The CDR3 has 14 amino acids. V shed 3 bases and J shed 5 bases, with 14 bases lying between them. The chain's CDR3 is CASSFYGGKNEQYF. The CDR3 DNA reads TGTGCCAGCAGCTTTTATGGGGGTAAGAACGAGCAGTACTTC.

V usage is TRBV25-1 and J usage is TRBJ1-1, with TRBD1 identical over 8 bases. The CDR3 spans 14 residues. CDR1 and CDR2 from the germline V gene are MGHDK and SYGVNS. Germline trimming cut 7 bases from V and 3 bases from J; bases unmatched to any gene: 7. Here the CDR3 reads CASTRQGQDTEAFF. CDR3 nucleotide sequence: TGTGCCAGCACGAGACAGGGACAGGACACTGAAGCTTTCTTT.

The chain joins TRBV18 to TRBJ2-7, with D possibly TRBD2 on 6 matching bases. The CDR3 extends over 14 amino acids. Per germline, CDR1 KGHSH and CDR2 LQKENI. With 3 bases removed from V and 5 bases from J, the gap between germline ends came to 14 bases. The CDR3 loop reads CASSPFGGSDEQYF. CDR3 nucleotides: TGTGCCAGCTCACCCTTTGGAGGGAGTGACGAGCAGTACTTC.

The V call is TRBV29-1, the J call TRBJ1-6; the match to TRBD1 covers 7 bases. CDR1 and CDR2 (germline): SQVTM, ANQGSEA. The CDR3 runs to 13 residues. Trimming removed 8 bases from V and 7 bases from J; junction bases left unmatched: 8. Here the CDR3 DNA reads TGCAGCACCCGAGACAGGGAGAATTCACCCCTCCACTTT. Its protein is CSTRDRENSPLHF.

This chain uses TRBV6-1 with TRBJ2-6, with D unresolved. The CDR3 is 15 residues long. The ends were cut back, 8 bases at V and 4 bases at J, with 15 bases in the middle. CDR1 is MNHNS and CDR2 is SASEGT in the germline V gene. The CDR3 bases are TGTGCCAGCGGGGTCTCCAGCCCCGGGGCCAACGTCCTGACTTTC. Residues: CASGVSSPGANVLTF.

V gene TRBV7-9 combines with J gene TRBJ1-1, with 7 positions matching TRBD1. Germline-derived CDR1 and CDR2 are SEHNR and FQNEAQ (reference sequence). V lost 5 bases and J lost 2; bases outside the gene matches: 14. The CDR3 is made up of 17 amino acids. The CDR3 DNA is TGTGCCAGCAGCAGGAGAGACGGGACAGCCATTAACACTGAAGCTTTCTTT. Translating it yields CASSRRDGTAINTEAFF.

V is TRBV4-1 and J is TRBJ1-6; D not resolved. With 0 bases removed from V and 1 base from J, the gap between germline ends came to 13 bases. Germline V gene data show CDR1 as MGHRA and CDR2 as YSYEKL. This CDR3 contains 18 residues. The CDR3 loop reads CASSQESVIGSYNSPLHF. CDR3 sequence (DNA): TGCGCCAGCAGCCAAGAATCAGTTATCGGGTCCTATAATTCACCCCTCCACTTT.

In nucleotides, the CDR3 is TGTGCCAGCAGCTTAGTCGGTCGTCACAATGAGCAGTTCTTC. It translates to CASSLVGRHNEQFF. V gene TRBV11-2 combines with J gene TRBJ2-1; D gene ambiguous. The CDR3 spans 14 residues. V shed 1 base and J shed 5 bases, with 9 bases lying between them. Germline CDR1 reads SGHAT; CDR2 reads FQNNGV. Based on the CDR3 plus reference TRBV11-2 and TRBJ2-1, the full variable domain is EAGVAQSPRYKIIEKRQSVAFWCNPISGHATLYWYQQILGQGPKLLIQFQNNGVVDDSQLPKDRFSAERLKGVDSTLKIQPAKLEDSAVYLCASSLVGRHNEQFFGPGTRLTVL.